The 7 T cell receptor beta chains in this list originate from one sample, sequenced in a study of cytomegalovirus exposure and HLA in healthy donors. PCR involved 60 Vbeta and 13 Jbeta primers. Assay used: immunoSEQ multiplex PCR; TCRdb lists only in-frame clones, some missing. The repertoire consists of around 110,000 clones, with about four fifths occurring once and the leading ten covering 1.5% to 2%. Sample: PBMCs. These TCRs come from a man in his fifties in good health and CMV-seronegative.

The V gene is TRBV19, the J gene TRBJ1-6; the D is unclear. With 3 bases removed from V and 5 bases from J, the gap between germline ends came to 11 bases. This CDR3 spans 15 amino acids. Germline CDR1 is LNHDA and CDR2 is SQIVND (reference sequence). The CDR3 spells CASSIGLGDNSPLHF. CDR3 nucleotide sequence: TGTGCCAGTAGTATTGGGTTAGGAGATAATTCACCCCTCCACTTT.

In its sample, this clone was seen a few times. The V call is TRBV27, the J call TRBJ1-2, with 9 bases aligning to TRBD1. V dropped 5 bases and J dropped 8; count of bases not matched to a gene: 9. The CDR3 sequence is 14 residues long. CDR1 and CDR2 from the germline V gene are MNHEY and SMNVEV (reference sequence). The chain's CDR3 is CASSPLKQGAGYTF. The CDR3 nucleotides are TGTGCCAGCAGTCCCCTCAAACAGGGGGCAGGCTACACCTTC.

V is TRBV11-2 and J is TRBJ2-7; 8 nucleotides match TRBD1. Trimming at V came to 5 bases and at J to 3 bases, leaving 6 bases not matched to a gene. Germline V gene lookup returns CDR1 SGHAT and CDR2 FQNNGV. This CDR3 is built from 14 residues. CDR3 sequence reads: CASSLDRVNYEQYF. The CDR3 DNA sequence: TGTGCCAGCAGCCTGGACAGGGTAAACTACGAGCAGTACTTC.

The chain links TRBV7-6 to TRBJ1-5; D is ambiguous. The CDR3 length is 16 residues. V lost 1 base and J 0 bases, leaving 10 bases between the germline ends. Germline V gives CDR1 SGHVS, CDR2 FNYEAQ. Written as DNA, the CDR3 is TGTGCCAGCAGCTTAGGATCCGACAATAGCAATCAGCCCCAGCATTTT. This sequence encodes CASSLGSDNSNQPQHF.

The genes are TRBV6-1 and TRBJ1-2, with D unclear. Germline-derived CDR1 and CDR2 are MNHNS and SASEGT. This CDR3 contains 13 residues. The V and J ends lost 2 bases and 5 bases respectively, with 9 bases between them. CDR3 coding DNA: TGTGCCAGCAGTGAACGTCACTTTTATGGCTACACCTTC. Protein sequence: CASSERHFYGYTF.

V usage is TRBV30 and J usage is TRBJ1-5; a possible D gene is TRBD1 (6 bases). Germline CDR1 reads GTSNPN; CDR2 reads SVGIG (reference sequence). V shed 5 bases and J shed 0 bases, with 14 bases lying between them. The CDR3 is 15 amino acids. The DNA of the CDR3 is TGTGCCTGGCAACTACAGGGTTTTAGCAATCAGCCCCAGCATTTT. Encoded protein: CAWQLQGFSNQPQHF.

The rearrangement uses TRBV19 and TRBJ2-2, with 7 bases lining up with TRBD1. After removal of 7 bases from V and 7 bases from J, the junction contained 15 bases not matched to a gene. The CDR3 spans 16 residues. Germline CDR1 is LNHDA and CDR2 is SQIVND (reference sequence). Here the CDR3 DNA reads TGTGCCAGTACCGTTAGGGAAGGGGGCGCCATCGGGGAGCTGTTTTTT. Encoded protein: CASTVREGGAIGELFF.